A selection of T cell receptor beta chains follows, all from one sample in a study of blood T cell repertoires in COVID-19. Clones were sequenced by immunoSEQ multiplex PCR, and TCRdb holds only the in-frame ones, with some missing. Of about 290,000 clones detected, under 90% appear once; the ten largest clones hold 1.5% to 2%. Source material: PBMCs or T cells enriched from blood (not recorded which). All receptors come from a woman aged 35 to 49 who had recovered from COVID-19. The CDR3 runs from the conserved cysteine through the conserved F or W. The D gene is left open where the match is weak. Size is stated for part of the rows, as once, few or many counts, or as a class when the clone is expanded.

16	TRBJ1-1	TRBV4-1	TRBD1	few	TGCGCCAGCAGCCAAGGTTCGACAGGGGGTCAGACTGAAGCTTTCTTT	CASSQGSTGGQTEAFF
15	TRBJ2-1	TRBV2	TRBD2	-	TGTGCCAGCAGCCAAGGACTAGCGGGAGGTAATGAGCAGTTCTTC	CASSQGLAGGNEQFF
14	TRBJ1-2	TRBV19	-	few	TGTGCCAGTAGTATGGGCTCAGCTAACTATGGCTACACCTTC	CASSMGSANYGYTF
14	TRBJ2-5	TRBV5-1	TRBD1	-	TGCGCCAGCAGTCCGGGACAGGGCGGAGAGACCCAGTACTTC	CASSPGQGGETQYF
12	TRBJ1-2	TRBV16	TRBD1	once	TGTGCCAGCAGCCCCACAGGGGATGGCTACACCTTC	CASSPTGDGYTF
17	TRBJ2-1	TRBV7-2	-	-	TGTGCCAGCAGCCACGGGGGTGCGGGAACCTCCTACAATGAGCAGTTCTTC	CASSHGGAGTSYNEQFF
13	TRBJ2-7	TRBV12-2	-	-	TGTGCAAGTCGCTTACAGCAGGCCTACGAGCAGTACTTC	CASRLQQAYEQYF
16	TRBJ2-2	TRBV27	TRBD2	-	TGTGCCAGCAGTTTACTAGCGGGAGGAGGGAGCGGGGAGCTGTTTTTT	CASSLLAGGGSGELFF
15	TRBJ2-6	TRBV7-3	-	-	TGTGCCAGCAGCTTAACTAGCTCTGGGGCCAACGTCCTGACTTTC	CASSLTSSGANVLTF
16	TRBJ2-3	TRBV9	-	-	TGTGCCAGCAGCGCCACACCTTTAGCGGACACAGATACGCAGTATTTT	CASSATPLADTDTQYF
15	TRBJ2-7	TRBV5-1	TRBD2	-	TGCGCCAGCAGCTTTAGCGGGAGCCCCTCGGGGGAGCAGTACTTC	CASSFSGSPSGEQYF
14	TRBJ2-7	TRBV18	-	-	TGTGCCAGCTCACCGATTATCGAGCCCTACGAGCAGTACTTC	CASSPIIEPYEQYF
16	TRBJ2-1	TRBV18	-	-	TGTGCCAGCTCTCCTTCTAGCGCTAGCTCCTACAATGAGCAGTTCTTC	CASSPSSASSYNEQFF
16	TRBJ1-4	TRBV6-1	-	-	TGTGCCAGCAGTGAAGATTTTTTTTACACTAGGGAAAAACTGTTTTTT	CASSEDFFYTREKLFF
11	TRBJ1-2	TRBV29-1	-	-	TGCAGCGGTATGGGGGCTGATGGCTACACCTTC	CSGMGADGYTF
17	TRBJ2-5	TRBV9	TRBD2	-	TGTGCCAGCAGCGCACGGGAGACTAGCGGGAGGCAAGAGACCCAGTACTTC	CASSARETSGRQETQYF
12	TRBJ1-1	TRBV7-8	TRBD1	-	TGTGCCAGCAGCCGAGGGGACAGAGATGCTTTCTTT	CASSRGDRDAFF
16	TRBJ2-1	TRBV3-1/TRBV3-2	TRBD2	-	TGTGCCAGCAGCCCACTTAGCGGGAGAGGGAACAATGAGCAGTTCTTC	CASSPLSGRGNNEQFF
12	TRBJ2-1	TRBV11-3	-	-	TGTGCCAGCAGCTTAGATTCGAATGAGCAGTTCTTC	CASSLDSNEQFF
16	TRBJ2-1	TRBV9	-	-	TGTGCCAGCAGCGTAGCTACAGCCCAGGGCTACAATGAGCAGTTCTTC	CASSVATAQGYNEQFF
14	TRBJ2-3	TRBV7-2	-	few	TGTGCCAGCAGCTTACGTTTCCCGACAGATACGCAGTATTTT	CASSLRFPTDTQYF
18	TRBJ2-7	TRBV29-1	-	-	TGCAGCGTCGTCCCGGACAGGGAGGGGGTGGGAGTAACCTACGAGCAGTACTTC	CSVVPDREGVGVTYEQYF
16	TRBJ2-7	TRBV7-8	TRBD2	-	TGTGCCAGCAGCCCTCGACCGGGACTAGCGAAGTACGAGCAGTACTTC	CASSPRPGLAKYEQYF